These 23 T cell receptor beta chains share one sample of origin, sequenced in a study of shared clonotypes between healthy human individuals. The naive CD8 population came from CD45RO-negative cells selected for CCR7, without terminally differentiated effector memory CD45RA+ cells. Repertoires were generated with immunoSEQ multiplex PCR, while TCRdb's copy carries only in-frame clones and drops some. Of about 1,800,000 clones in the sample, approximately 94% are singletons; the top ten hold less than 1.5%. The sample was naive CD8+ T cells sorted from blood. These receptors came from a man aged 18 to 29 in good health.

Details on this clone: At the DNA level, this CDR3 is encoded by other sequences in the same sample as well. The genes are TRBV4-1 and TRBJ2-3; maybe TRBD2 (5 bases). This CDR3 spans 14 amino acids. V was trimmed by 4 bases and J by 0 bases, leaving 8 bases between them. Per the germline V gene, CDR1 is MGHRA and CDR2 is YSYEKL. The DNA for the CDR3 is TGCGCCAGCAGCCCCCGGACTAGCACAGATACGCAGTATTTT. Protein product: CASSPRTSTDTQYF.

The CDR3 is CASSYLEIPNTGELFF. DNA for the CDR3: TGTGCCAGCAGTTACTTAGAAATACCTAACACCGGGGAGCTGTTTTTT. V is TRBV6-5 and J is TRBJ2-2; the D is unclear. V shed 1 base and J shed 2 bases, with 11 bases lying between them. The CDR3 has 16 residues. Germline loops: CDR1 MNHEY, CDR2 SVGAGI.

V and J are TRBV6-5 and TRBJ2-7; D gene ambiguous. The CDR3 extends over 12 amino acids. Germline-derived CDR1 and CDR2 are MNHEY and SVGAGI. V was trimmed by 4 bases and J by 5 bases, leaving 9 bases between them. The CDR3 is CASSSNANEQYF. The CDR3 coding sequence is TGTGCCAGCAGTTCGAACGCCAACGAGCAGTACTTC.

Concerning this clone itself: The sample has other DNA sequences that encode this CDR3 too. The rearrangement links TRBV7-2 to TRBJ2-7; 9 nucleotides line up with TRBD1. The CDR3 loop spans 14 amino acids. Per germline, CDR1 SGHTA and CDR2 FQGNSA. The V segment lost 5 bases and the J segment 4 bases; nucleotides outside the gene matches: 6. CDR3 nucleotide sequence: TGTGCCAGCAGCCCTGGGACAGGGATATACGAGCAGTACTTC. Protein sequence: CASSPGTGIYEQYF.

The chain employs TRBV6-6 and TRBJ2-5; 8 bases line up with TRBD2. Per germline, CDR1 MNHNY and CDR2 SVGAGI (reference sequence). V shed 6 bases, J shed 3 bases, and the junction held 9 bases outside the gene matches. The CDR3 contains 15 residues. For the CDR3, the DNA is TGTGCCAGCAGCCCAGTAGCGGGGAATAAAGAGACCCAGTACTTC. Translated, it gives CASSPVAGNKETQYF.

CDR3 coding DNA: TGTGCCTGGAGTGGTTTGACAGTTGAGCAGTTCTTC. It translates to CAWSGLTVEQFF. The V and J genes are TRBV30 and TRBJ2-1; D is possibly TRBD1 (5 bases). V lost 1 base and J lost 9, with 10 bases in between. Germline V CDR1 and CDR2: GTSNPN, SVGIG (reference sequence). CDR3 length: 12 residues.

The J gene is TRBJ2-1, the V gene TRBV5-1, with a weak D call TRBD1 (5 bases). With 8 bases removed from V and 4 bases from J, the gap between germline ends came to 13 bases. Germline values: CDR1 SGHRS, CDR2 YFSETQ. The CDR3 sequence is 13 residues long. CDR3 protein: CASTWTPYNEQFF. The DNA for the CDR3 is TGCGCCAGTACTTGGACACCATACAATGAGCAGTTCTTC.

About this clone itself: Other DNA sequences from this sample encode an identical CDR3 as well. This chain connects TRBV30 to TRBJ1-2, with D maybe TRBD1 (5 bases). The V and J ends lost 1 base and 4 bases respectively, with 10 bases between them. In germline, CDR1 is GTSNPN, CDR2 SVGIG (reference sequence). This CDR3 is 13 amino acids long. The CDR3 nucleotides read TGTGCCTGGAGTGACTCGGGGGTCTATGGCTACACCTTC. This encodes CAWSDSGVYGYTF.

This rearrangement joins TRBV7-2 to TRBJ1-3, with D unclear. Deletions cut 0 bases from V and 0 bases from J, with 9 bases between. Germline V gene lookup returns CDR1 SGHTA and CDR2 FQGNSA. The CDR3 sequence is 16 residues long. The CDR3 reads CASSLAAGGSGNTIYF. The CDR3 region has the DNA TGTGCCAGCAGCTTAGCGGCGGGAGGCTCTGGAAACACCATATATTTT.

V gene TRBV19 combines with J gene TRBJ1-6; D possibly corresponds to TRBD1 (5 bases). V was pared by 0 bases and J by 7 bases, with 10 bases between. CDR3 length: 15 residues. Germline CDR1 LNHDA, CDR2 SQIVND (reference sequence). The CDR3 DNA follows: TGTGCCAGTAGTATAGATCCAGGACAAAATTCACCCCTCCACTTT. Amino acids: CASSIDPGQNSPLHF. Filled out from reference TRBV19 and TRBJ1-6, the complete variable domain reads DGGITQSPKYLFRKEGQNVTLSCEQNLNHDAMYWYRQDPGQGLRLIYYSQIVNDFQKGDIAEGYSVSREKKESFPLTVTSAQKNPTAFYLCASSIDPGQNSPLHFGNGTRLTVT.

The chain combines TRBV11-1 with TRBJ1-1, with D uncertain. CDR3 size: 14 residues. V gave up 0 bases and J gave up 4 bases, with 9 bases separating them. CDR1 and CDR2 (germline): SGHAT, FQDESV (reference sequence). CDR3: CASSLAYSGTEAFF. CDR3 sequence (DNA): TGTGCCAGCAGCTTAGCATACTCGGGCACTGAAGCTTTCTTT. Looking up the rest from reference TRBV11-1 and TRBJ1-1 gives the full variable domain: EAEVAQSPRYKITEKSQAVAFWCDPISGHATLYWYRQILGQGPELLVQFQDESVVDDSQLPKDRFSAERLKGVDSTLKIQPAELGDSAMYLCASSLAYSGTEAFFGQGTRLTVV.

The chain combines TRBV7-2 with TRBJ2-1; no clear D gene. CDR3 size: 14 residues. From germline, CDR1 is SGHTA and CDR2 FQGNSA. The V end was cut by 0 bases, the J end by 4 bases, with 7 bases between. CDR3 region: CASSLAPRYNEQFF. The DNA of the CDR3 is TGTGCCAGCAGCTTAGCCCCGCGGTACAATGAGCAGTTCTTC.

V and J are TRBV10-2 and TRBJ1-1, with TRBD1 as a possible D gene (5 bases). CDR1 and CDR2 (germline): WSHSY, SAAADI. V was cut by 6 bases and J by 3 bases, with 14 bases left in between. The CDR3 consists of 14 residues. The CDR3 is CASREEGWYTEAFF. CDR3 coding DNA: TGCGCCAGCAGAGAGGAGGGGTGGTACACTGAAGCTTTCTTT.

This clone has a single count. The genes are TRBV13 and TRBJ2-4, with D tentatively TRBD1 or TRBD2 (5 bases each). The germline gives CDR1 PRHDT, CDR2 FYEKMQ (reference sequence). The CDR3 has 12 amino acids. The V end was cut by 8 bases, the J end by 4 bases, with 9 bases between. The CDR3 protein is CASAEGKNIQYF. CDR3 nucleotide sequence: TGTGCCAGCGCCGAGGGGAAAAACATTCAGTACTTC. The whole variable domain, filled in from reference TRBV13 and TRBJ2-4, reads AAGVIQSPRHLIKEKRETATLKCYPIPRHDTVYWYQQGPGQDPQFLISFYEKMQSDKGSIPDRFSAQQFSDYHSELNMSSLELGDSALYFCASAEGKNIQYFGAGTRLSVL.

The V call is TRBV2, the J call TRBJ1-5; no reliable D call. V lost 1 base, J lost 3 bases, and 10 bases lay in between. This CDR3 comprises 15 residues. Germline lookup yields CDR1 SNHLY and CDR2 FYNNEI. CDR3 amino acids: CASSEGSIDNQPQHF. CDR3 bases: TGTGCCAGCAGTGAAGGAAGTATTGACAATCAGCCCCAGCATTTT.

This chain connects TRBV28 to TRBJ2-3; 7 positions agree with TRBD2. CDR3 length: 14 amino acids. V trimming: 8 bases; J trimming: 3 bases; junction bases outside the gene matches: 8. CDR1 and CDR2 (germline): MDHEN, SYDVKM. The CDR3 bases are TGTGCCAGCTTTGGGGGGGGAGAGACAGATACGCAGTATTTT. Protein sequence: CASFGGGETDTQYF.

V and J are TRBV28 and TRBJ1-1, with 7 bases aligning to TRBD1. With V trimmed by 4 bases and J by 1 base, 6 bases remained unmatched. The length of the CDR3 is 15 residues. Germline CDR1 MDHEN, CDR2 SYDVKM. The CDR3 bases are TGTGCCAGCAGTTCGTCCGACAGGGCGAACACTGAAGCTTTCTTT. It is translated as CASSSSDRANTEAFF.

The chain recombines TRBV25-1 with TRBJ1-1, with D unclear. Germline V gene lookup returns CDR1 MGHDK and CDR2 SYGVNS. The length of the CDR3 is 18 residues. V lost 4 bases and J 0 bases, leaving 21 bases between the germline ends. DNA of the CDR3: TGTGCCAGCAGTGGTTCCCCTGGGTCAATTTCGGTGAACACTGAAGCTTTCTTT. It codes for CASSGSPGSISVNTEAFF.

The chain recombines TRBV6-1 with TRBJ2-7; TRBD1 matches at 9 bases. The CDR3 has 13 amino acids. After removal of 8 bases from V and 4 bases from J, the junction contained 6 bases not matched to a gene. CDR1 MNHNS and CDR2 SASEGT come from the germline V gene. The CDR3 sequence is CASPEGTGYEQYF. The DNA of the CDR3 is TGTGCCAGCCCTGAGGGGACAGGGTACGAGCAGTACTTC.

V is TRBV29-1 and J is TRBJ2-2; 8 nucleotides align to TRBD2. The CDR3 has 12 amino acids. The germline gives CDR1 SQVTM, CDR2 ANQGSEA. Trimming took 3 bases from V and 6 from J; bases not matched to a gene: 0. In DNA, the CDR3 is TGCAGCGTTGACGGGGGGGCCGGGGAGCTGTTTTTT. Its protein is CSVDGGAGELFF.

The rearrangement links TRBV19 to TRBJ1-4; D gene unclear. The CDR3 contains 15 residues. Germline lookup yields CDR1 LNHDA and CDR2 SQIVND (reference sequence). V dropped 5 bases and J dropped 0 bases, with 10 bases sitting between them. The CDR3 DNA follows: TGTGCCAGTAGTGCTTCCGGGGCAACTAATGAAAAACTGTTTTTT. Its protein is CASSASGATNEKLFF.

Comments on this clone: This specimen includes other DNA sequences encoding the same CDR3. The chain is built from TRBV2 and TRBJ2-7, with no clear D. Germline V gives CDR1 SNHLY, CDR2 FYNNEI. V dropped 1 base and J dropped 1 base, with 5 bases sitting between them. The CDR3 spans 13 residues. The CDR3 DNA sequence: TGTGCCAGCAGTGAAGTAGGTTCCTACGAGCAGTACTTC. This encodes CASSEVGSYEQYF. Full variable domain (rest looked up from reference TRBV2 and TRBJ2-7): EPEVTQTPSHQVTQMGQEVILRCVPISNHLYFYWYRQILGQKVEFLVSFYNNEISEKSEIFDDQFSVERPDGSNFTLKIRSTKLEDSAMYFCASSEVGSYEQYFGPGTRLTVT.

The CDR3 bases are TGTGCCAGCAGTTCACAACCCTGGACAGAGACCTACAATGAGCAGTTCTTC. Protein: CASSSQPWTETYNEQFF. V is TRBV27 and J is TRBJ2-1; D perhaps matches TRBD1 (6 bases). V was shortened by 4 bases and J by 2 bases, with 18 bases between the two germline ends. Germline V lookup: CDR1 MNHEY, CDR2 SMNVEV (reference sequence). This CDR3 is 17 amino acids long.